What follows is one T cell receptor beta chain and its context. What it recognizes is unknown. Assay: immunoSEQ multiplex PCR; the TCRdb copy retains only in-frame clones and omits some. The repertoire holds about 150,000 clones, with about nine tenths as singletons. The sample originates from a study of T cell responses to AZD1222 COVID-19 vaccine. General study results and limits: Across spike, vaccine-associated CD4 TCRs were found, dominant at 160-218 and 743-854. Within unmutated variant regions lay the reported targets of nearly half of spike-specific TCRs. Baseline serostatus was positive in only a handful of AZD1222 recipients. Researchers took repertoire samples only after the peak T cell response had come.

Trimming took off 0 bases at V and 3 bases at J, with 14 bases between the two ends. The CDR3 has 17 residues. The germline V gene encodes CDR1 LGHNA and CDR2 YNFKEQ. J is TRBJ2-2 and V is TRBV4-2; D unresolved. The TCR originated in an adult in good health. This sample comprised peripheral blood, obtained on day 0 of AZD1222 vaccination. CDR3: CASSQESTGRYTGELFF. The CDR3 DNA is TGTGCCAGCAGCCAAGAATCCACGGGCCGCTACACCGGGGAGCTGTTTTTT.